This T cell receptor beta chain emerged from a study of tumor-infiltrating lymphocytes in localized non-small cell lung cancer. The study, taken as a whole, reports: TCR sequencing covered a subset of patients with enough tissue.

Produced via immunoSEQ multiplex PCR; TCRdb's table is partial and in-frame only. This sample carries tens of thousands of clones, around 73% of them seen once, and the ten largest clones take 6% to 6.5%. In regard to this clone: Its antigen is still unknown.

The germline gives CDR1 SGHRS, CDR2 YFSETQ. This CDR3 contains 14 residues. Deletions cut 4 bases from V and 8 bases from J, with 15 bases between. Sequencing used lung tumor tissue. The receptor's source is a human donor with non-small cell lung cancer. The J gene is TRBJ1-4, the V gene TRBV5-1; D perhaps matches TRBD1 (6 bases). In DNA form, the CDR3 reads TGCGCCAGCAGCGAAACAGGGAGTAAGGAAAAACTGTTTTTT. It encodes CASSETGSKEKLFF.